The 8 T cell receptor beta chains reported below all come from one sample, sequenced in a study of blood T cell repertoires in COVID-19 (dated by TCRdb to 2018 to 2020). The library was generated by the immunoSEQ multiplex PCR assay. TCRdb carries this immuneACCESS record with in-frame sequences only. Its versions omit some clonotypes, under half of them owing to an unresolved V gene in the studies checked, with the rest unexplained. The sample records 200,000 to 250,000 clones, around four fifths of which are singletons. Of the sample, 1.5% to 2% is held by the ten largest clones. The sequenced sample consisted of peripheral blood. Receptors were obtained from a man aged 25-40 years who had recovered from COVID-19.

CDR3 protein: CASSLEDRVGNEQFF. As DNA, the CDR3 is TGTGCCAGCAGCTTGGAGGACAGGGTGGGCAATGAGCAGTTCTTC. The V call is TRBV5-6, the J call TRBJ2-1; 8 nucleotides match TRBD1. V lost 0 bases and J lost 6; bases outside the gene matches: 5. The germline gives CDR1 SGHDT, CDR2 YYEEEE. The CDR3 is 15 amino acids. The whole variable domain, filled in from reference TRBV5-6 and TRBJ2-1, reads DAGVTQSPTHLIKTRGQQVTLRCSPKSGHDTVSWYQQALGQGPQFIFQYYEEEERQRGNFPDRFSGHQFPNYSSELNVNALLLGDSALYLCASSLEDRVGNEQFFGPGTRLTVL.

This sequence joins TRBV29-1 and TRBJ2-7; TRBD2 aligns across 7 bases. Trimming removed 6 bases from V and 5 bases from J; junction bases left unmatched: 10. In germline, CDR1 is SQVTM, CDR2 ANQGSEA. This CDR3 has 13 residues. CDR3 residues: CSVARVGGNEQYF. The DNA for the CDR3 is TGCAGCGTCGCTCGCGTCGGGGGGAACGAGCAGTACTTC.

This chain joins TRBV18 and TRBJ2-5, with 8 bases fitting TRBD2. Germline CDR1 KGHSH, CDR2 LQKENI. Trimming cost V 4 bases and J 2 bases; bases outside gene matches: 6. CDR3 length equals 15 residues. The CDR3 protein is CASSQNSGEQETQYF. The CDR3, as DNA: TGTGCCAGCTCACAGAATAGCGGGGAGCAAGAGACCCAGTACTTC.

This clone was seen just once. The chain is built from TRBV15 and TRBJ1-6, with TRBD1 matching 9 bases. Germline assignment: CDR1 LNHNV and CDR2 YYDKDF (reference sequence). Germline trimming cut 5 bases from V and 7 bases from J; bases unmatched to any gene: 6. This CDR3 has 15 amino acids. CDR3 in amino acids: CATSARGTGNSPLHF. CDR3 nucleotides: TGTGCCACCAGCGCCCGAGGGACAGGGAATTCACCCCTCCACTTT.

The rearrangement uses TRBV9 and TRBJ1-1; weak D call: TRBD1 (6 bases). V was cut by 7 bases and J by 5 bases, with 18 bases left in between. This CDR3 comprises 14 residues. Germline V gene sequence: CDR1 SGDLS, CDR2 YYNGEE. The CDR3, as DNA: TGTGCCAGCGATGAACAGGGAGTAGGTACTGAAGCTTTCTTT. Translating it yields CASDEQGVGTEAFF.

The CDR3: CASSLVGRGSVQYF. DNA of the CDR3: TGTGCCAGCAGCTTGGTCGGCAGGGGTTCCGTGCAGTATTTT. The rearrangement joins TRBV5-8 to TRBJ2-3, with TRBD1 as a possible D gene (6 bases). The germline V gene encodes CDR1 SGHTS and CDR2 YDEGEE. The V gene lost 0 bases and the J gene lost 11 bases, with 16 bases spanning the gap. The length of the CDR3 is 14 residues.

The rearrangement uses TRBV19 and TRBJ2-5, with TRBD1 identical over 10 bases. The V and J ends lost 6 bases and 5 bases, in that order; junction bases with no gene match: 15. Per germline, CDR1 LNHDA and CDR2 SQIVND (reference sequence). The CDR3 length is 17 residues. The CDR3 reads CASSPLFGQGGSETQYF. The CDR3 nucleotides read TGTGCCAGTAGCCCTCTCTTCGGACAGGGGGGTAGCGAGACCCAGTACTTC.

This rearrangement joins TRBV5-8 to TRBJ1-4; D is unclear. Germline V gives CDR1 SGHTS, CDR2 YDEGEE. The CDR3 length is 14 residues. Trimming took off 5 bases at V and 0 bases at J, with 8 bases between the two ends. The CDR3 DNA is TGTGCCAGCAGTATCCAGGCAACTAATGAAAAACTGTTTTTT. Translating it yields CASSIQATNEKLFF.